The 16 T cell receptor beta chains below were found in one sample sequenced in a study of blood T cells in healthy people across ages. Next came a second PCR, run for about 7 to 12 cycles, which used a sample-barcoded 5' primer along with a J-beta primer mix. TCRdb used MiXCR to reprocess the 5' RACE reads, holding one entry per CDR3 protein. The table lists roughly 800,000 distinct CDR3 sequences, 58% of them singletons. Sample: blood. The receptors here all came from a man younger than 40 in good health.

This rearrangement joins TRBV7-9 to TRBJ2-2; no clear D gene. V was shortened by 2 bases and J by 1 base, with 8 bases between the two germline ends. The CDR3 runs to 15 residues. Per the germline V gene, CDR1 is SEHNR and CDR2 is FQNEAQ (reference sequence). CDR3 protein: CASSLPTMNTGELFF. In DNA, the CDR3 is TGTGCCAGCAGCTTACCAACCATGAACACCGGGGAGCTGTTTTTT.

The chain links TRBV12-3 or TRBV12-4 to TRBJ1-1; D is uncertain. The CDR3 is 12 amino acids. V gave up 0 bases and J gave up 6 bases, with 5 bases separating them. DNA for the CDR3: TGTGCCAGCAGTTTAGCGGAAGCTGAAGCTTTCTTT. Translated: CASSLAEAEAFF.

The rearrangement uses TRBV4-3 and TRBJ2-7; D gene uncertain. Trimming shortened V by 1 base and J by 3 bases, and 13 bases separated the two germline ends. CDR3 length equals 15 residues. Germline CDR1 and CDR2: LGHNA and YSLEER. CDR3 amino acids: CASSQAGVSGYEQYF. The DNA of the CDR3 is TGCGCCAGCAGCCAAGCAGGTGTTTCTGGCTACGAGCAGTACTTC.

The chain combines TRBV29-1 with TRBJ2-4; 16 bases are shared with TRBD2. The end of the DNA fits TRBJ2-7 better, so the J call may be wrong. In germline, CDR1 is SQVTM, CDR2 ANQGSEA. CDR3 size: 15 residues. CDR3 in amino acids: CSVGLAGGPAGEQYF. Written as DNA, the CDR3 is TGCAGCGTGGGACTAGCGGGAGGGCCGGCGGGCGAGCAGTACTTC.

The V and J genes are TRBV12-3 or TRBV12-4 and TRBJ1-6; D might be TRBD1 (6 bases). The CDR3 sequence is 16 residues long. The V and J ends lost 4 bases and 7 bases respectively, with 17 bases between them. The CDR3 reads CASSSLETGVNSPLHF. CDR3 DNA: TGTGCCAGCAGTTCTCTCGAGACAGGAGTAAATTCACCCCTCCACTTT.

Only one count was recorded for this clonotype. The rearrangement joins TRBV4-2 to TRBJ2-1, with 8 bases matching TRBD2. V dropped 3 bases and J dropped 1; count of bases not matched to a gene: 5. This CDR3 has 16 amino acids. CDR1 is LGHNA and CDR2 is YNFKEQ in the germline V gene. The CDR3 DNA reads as TGTGCCAGCAGCCAGGACGGGGGGGATTCCTACAATGAGCAGTTCTTC. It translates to CASSQDGGDSYNEQFF.

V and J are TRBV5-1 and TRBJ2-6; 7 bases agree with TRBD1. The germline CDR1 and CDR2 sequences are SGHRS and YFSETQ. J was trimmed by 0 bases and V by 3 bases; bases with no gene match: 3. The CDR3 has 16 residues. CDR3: CASSSGTDSGANVLTF. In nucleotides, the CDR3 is TGCGCCAGCAGCTCCGGGACAGACTCTGGGGCCAACGTCCTGACTTTC. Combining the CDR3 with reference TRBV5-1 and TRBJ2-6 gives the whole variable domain KAGVTQTPRYLIKTRGQQVTLSCSPISGHRSVSWYQQTPGQGLQFLFEYFSETQRNKGNFPGRFSGRQFSNSRSEMNVSTLELGDSALYLCASSSGTDSGANVLTFGAGSRLTVL.

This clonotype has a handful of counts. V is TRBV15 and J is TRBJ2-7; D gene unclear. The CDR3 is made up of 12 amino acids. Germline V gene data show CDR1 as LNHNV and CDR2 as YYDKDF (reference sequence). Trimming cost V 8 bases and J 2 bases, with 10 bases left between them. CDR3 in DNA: TGTGCCACCGGAACAGCACCCTACGAGCAGTACTTC. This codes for CATGTAPYEQYF.

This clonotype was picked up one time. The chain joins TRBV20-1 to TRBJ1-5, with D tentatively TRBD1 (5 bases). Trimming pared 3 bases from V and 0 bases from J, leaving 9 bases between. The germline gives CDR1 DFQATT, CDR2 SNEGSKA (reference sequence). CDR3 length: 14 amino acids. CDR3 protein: CSARDTGSNQPQHF. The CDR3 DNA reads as TGCAGTGCTAGGGATACAGGTAGCAATCAGCCCCAGCATTTT.

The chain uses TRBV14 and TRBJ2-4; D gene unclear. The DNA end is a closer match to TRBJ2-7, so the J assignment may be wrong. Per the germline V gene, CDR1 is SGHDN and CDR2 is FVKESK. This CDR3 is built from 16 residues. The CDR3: CASSRRVPDTSYEQYF. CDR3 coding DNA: TGTGCCAGCAGTCGCCGGGTCCCAGATACGTCCTACGAGCAGTACTTC.

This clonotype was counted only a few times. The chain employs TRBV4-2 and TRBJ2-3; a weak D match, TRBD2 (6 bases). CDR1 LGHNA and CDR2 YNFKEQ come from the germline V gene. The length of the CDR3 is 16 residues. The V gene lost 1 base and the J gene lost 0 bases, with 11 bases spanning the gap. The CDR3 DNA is TGTGCCAGCAGCCAAGTCCGGGACTCAAGCACAGATACGCAGTATTTT. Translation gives CASSQVRDSSTDTQYF.

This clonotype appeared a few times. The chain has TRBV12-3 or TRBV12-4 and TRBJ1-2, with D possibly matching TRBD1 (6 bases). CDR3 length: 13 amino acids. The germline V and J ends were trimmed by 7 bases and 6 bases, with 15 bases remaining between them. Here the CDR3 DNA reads TGTGCCAGCACCCTAGGGGGATGGAATGGCTACACCTTC. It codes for CASTLGGWNGYTF.

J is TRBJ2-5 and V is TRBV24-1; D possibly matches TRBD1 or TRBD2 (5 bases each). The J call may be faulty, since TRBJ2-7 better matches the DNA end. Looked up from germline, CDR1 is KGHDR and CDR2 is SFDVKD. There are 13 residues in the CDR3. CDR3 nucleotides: TGTGCCACCAGTGACGGGGCCTCTGGCGAGCAGTACTTC. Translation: CATSDGASGEQYF.

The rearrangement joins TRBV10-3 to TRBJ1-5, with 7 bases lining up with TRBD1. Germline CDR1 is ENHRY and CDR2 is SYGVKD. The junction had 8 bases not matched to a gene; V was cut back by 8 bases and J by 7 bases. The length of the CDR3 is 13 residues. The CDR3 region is CAISTGSYQPQHF. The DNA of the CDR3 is TGTGCCATCTCGACAGGGAGTTACCAGCCCCAGCATTTT.

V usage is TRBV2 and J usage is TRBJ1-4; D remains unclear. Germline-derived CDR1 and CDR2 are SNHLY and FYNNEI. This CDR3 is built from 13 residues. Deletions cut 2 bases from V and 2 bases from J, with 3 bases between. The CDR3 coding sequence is TGTGCCAGCAGTGAACAGACTAATGAAAAACTGTTTTTT. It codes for CASSEQTNEKLFF.

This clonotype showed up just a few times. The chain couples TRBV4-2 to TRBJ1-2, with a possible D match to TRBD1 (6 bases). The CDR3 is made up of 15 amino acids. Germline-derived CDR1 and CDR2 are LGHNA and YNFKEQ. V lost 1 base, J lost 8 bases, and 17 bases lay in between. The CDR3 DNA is TGTGCCAGCAGCCAAGCGCAGGGACACCGACAGGGCTACACCTTC. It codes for CASSQAQGHRQGYTF.